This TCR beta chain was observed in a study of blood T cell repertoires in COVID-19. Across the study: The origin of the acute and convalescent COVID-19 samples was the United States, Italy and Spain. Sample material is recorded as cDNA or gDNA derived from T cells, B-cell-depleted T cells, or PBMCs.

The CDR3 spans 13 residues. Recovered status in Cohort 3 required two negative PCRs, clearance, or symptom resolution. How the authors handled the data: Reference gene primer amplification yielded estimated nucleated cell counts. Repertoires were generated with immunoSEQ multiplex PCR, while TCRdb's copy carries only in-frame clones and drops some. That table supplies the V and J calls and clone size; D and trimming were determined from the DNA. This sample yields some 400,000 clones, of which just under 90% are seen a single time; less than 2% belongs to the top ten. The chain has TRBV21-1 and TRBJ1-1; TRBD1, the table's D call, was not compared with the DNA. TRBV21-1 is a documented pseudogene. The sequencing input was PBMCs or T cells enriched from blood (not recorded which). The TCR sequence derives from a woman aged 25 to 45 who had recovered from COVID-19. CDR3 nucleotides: TGTGCCAGCAGCAAACCAGAGAACACTGAAGCTTTCTTT. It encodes CASSKPENTEAFF.